The sequence of this TCR beta chain was determined in a study of T cells after posttransplantation cyclophosphamide. CDR3 length: 12 residues. Trimming removed 10 bases from V and 0 bases from J, with 9 bases in between. CDR1 and CDR2 from the germline V gene are LNHDA and SQIVND (reference sequence). This clone was counted at least ten times. The protocol was immunoSEQ multiplex PCR, while the TCRdb copy is restricted to in-frame clones and leaves out a portion. In total the sample includes tens of thousands of clones, none of them seen once. The chain joins TRBV19 to TRBJ1-1, with no clear D. This clonotype originated in a man aged 40-50 years in good health, CMV-negative, and a related stem cell transplant donor. Input material: PBMCs. CDR3 nucleotide sequence: TGTGCCACCGGGAGACTGAACACTGAAGCTTTCTTT. Protein product: CATGRLNTEAFF.